This TCR beta chain derives from a study of blood T cell repertoires in COVID-19 (TCRdb year 2020). General notes on the study: Collaborator samples came from the United States, Italy and Spain and covered acute and convalescent phases of COVID-19. The material from the prospective study consisted of cDNA or gDNA derived from T cells, B-cell-depleted T cells, or PBMCs. Deeply sampled blood TCRbeta repertoires from subjects exposed to, actively infected with, or recovered from COVID-19 were included in the dataset. The repertoires were released in a freely available public database meant as a resource for research on the immune response to SARS-CoV-2. The samples were drawn from two sources: the first 160 participants of the ongoing ImmuneRACE study, and approximately 1,300 subjects contributed by 6 global collaborators. Nearly every sample came with metadata listing a de-identified subject ID, COVID-19 status, age in years and sex. HLA class I and class II types, where available, came from metadata supplied by the sample provider rather than from assay-based typing.

Clipping removes 7 bases from V and 3 bases from J, with 8 as the unmatched junction base count. The CDR3 spans 15 residues, from the cysteine through the phenylalanine. This entry keeps only the CDR3 DNA: 45 bases, framed from base 1. Based on the germline V gene (reference sequence), the CDR1 and CDR2 sequences are SEHNR and FQNEAQ. Whole blood was collected in K2EDTA tubes by collaborating institutions according to the institutions' own protocols. For TCRbeta analysis, collaborator samples were shipped as frozen whole blood, as isolated PBMCs, or as DNA extracted from either sample type. With regard to this clone: Its antigen remains undetermined. The record has no base qualities; no much larger clone is one base away.

Overall study outcomes, separate from this receptor: The quantity of clinical and demographic metadata differed by source and by participant and was supplied without curation.

The immunoSEQ Assay, a bias-controlled multiplex PCR, was used to amplify TCRbeta CDR3 regions from genomic DNA. Processing in the source paper ran as follows. The number of nucleated cells in each sample was estimated by amplification of reference gene primers within the assay. To quantify the absolute abundance of each unique TCRbeta CDR3 rearrangement, sequence reads were collapsed and filtered. For each sample, productive Simpson clonality was calculated by taking the square root of Simpson's diversity index across productive rearrangements. TCRdb's version of the immuneACCESS table is confined to in-frame rearrangements and falls short of the full clone set. An unresolved V gene accounts for under half of the shortfall where checked; the remainder is of unknown origin. D and trimming come from the DNA, and the V and J calls and clone size come from that table. The sample records about 180,000 clones, 86% of which are singletons. The top ten clones comprise less than 25% of the sample.

Sequenced input: peripheral blood. This sequence uses TRBV7-9 and TRBJ2-7; TRBD2 aligns with 11 central bases. The TCR was taken from an older man with active or convalescent COVID-19. At the DNA level, the sequence is TGTGCCAGCACCCTAACCGGGACTAGCGGCTACGAGCAGTACTTC. It translates as CASTLTGTSGYEQYF.